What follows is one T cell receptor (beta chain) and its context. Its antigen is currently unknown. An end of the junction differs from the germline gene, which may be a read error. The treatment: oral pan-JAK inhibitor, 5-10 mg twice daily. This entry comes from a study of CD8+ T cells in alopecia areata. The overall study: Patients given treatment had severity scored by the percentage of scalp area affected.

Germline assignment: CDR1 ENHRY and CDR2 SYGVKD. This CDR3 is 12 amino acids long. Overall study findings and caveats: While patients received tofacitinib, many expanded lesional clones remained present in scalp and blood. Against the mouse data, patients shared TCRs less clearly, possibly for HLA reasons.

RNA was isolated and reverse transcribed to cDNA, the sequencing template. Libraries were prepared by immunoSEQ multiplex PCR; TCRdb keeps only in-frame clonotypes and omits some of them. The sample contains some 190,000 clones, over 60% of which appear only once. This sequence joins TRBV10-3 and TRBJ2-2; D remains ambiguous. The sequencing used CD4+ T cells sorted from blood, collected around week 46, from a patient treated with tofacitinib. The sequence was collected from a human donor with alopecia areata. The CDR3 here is CAISGDPGELFF. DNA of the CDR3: TGTGCCATCAGTGGCGACCCCGGAGAGCTGTTTTTT.